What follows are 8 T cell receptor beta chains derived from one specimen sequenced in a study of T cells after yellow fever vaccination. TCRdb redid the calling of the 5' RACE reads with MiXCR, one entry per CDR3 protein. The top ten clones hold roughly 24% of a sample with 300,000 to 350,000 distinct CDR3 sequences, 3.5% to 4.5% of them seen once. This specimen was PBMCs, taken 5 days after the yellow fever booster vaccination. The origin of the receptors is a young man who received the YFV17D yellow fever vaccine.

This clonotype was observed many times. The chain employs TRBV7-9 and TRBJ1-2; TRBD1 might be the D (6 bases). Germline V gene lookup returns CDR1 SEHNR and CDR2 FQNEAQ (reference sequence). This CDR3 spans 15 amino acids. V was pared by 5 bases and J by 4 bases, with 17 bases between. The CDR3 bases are TGTGCCAGCAGCCATAATCGACAGGAACCCTATGGCTACACCTTC. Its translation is CASSHNRQEPYGYTF.

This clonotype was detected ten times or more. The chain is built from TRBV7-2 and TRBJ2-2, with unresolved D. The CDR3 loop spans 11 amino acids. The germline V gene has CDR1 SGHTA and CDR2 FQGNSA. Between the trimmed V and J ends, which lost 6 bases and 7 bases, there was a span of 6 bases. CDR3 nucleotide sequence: TGTGCCAGCAGTGAAGTCGGGGAGCTGTTTTTT. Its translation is CASSEVGELFF. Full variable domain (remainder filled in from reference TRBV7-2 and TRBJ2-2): GAGVSQSPSNKVTEKGKDVELRCDPISGHTALYWYRQSLGQGLEFLIYFQGNSAPDKSGLPSDRFSAERTGGSVSTLTIQRTQQEDSAVYLCASSEVGELFFGEGSRLTVL.

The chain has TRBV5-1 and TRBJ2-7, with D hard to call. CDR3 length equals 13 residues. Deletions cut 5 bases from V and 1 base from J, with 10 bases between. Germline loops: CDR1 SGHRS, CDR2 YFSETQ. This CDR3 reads CASSRRASYEQYF. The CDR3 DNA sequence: TGCGCCAGCAGTCGACGTGCATCCTACGAGCAGTACTTC.

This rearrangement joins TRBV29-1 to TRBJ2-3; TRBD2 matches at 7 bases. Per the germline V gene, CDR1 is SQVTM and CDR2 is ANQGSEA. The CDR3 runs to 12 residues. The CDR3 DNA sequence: TGCATGGCTAGCGGTAGCACAGATACGCAGTATTTT. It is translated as CMASGSTDTQYF.

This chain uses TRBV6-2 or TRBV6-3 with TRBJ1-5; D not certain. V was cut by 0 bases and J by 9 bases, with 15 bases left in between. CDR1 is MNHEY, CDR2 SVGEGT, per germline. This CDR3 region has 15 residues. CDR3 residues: CASSYSPTAPGPQHF. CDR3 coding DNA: TGTGCCAGCAGTTACTCACCTACAGCCCCAGGGCCCCAGCATTTT.

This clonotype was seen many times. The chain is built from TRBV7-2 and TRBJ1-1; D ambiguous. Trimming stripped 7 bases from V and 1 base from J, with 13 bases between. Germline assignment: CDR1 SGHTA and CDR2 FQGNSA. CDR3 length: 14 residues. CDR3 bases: TGTGCCAGCACCCAGAGGGTCGGGAACACTGAAGCTTTCTTT. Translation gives CASTQRVGNTEAFF. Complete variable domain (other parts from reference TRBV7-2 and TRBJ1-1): GAGVSQSPSNKVTEKGKDVELRCDPISGHTALYWYRQSLGQGLEFLIYFQGNSAPDKSGLPSDRFSAERTGGSVSTLTIQRTQQEDSAVYLCASTQRVGNTEAFFGQGTRLTVV.

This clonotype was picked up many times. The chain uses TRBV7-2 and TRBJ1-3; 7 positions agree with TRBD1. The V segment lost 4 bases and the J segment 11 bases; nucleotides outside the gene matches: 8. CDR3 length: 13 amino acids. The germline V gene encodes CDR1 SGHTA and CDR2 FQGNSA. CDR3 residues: CASSSTGYGAIYF. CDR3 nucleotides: TGTGCCAGCAGCTCGACAGGGTACGGGGCCATATATTTT.

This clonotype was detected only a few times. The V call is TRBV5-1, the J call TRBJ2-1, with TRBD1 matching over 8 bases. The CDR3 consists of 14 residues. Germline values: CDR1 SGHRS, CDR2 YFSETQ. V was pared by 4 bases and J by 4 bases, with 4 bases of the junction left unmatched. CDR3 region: CASSTGTGYNEQFF. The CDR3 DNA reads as TGCGCCAGCAGCACCGGGACAGGTTACAATGAGCAGTTCTTC.